The text below deals with one T cell receptor beta chain. These data are taken from a study of blood T cell repertoires in COVID-19. At the level of the study: Donors in the United States, Italy and Spain gave samples during acute or convalescent COVID-19.

Generated by immunoSEQ multiplex PCR, the TCRdb table keeps only in-frame clones and is missing some. The sample has 400,000 to 450,000 clones, roughly 89% seen once; the top ten hold approximately 0.92%. The CDR3 consists of 14 residues. Germline lookup yields CDR1 SGHKS and CDR2 YYEKEE (reference sequence). V was pared by 2 bases and J by 1 base, with 1 base of the junction left unmatched. The sequence was obtained from a man aged 18 to 35 with COVID-19, enrolled during active disease. The rearrangement joins TRBV5-5 to TRBJ2-5; TRBD2 agrees at 8 bases. Sequencing input: peripheral blood. The CDR3, as DNA: TGTGCCAGCAGCTTTACTAGCGGCCAAGAGACCCAGTACTTC. Translating gives CASSFTSGQETQYF.